The 5 T cell receptor beta chains listed next were all sequenced from one sample in a study of T cells after yellow fever vaccination (dated by TCRdb to the late 2010s). The sample's treatment or condition label, in plain terms: live attenuated yellow fever vaccine strain. Libraries were constructed by 5' RACE. Sequencing relied on an Illumina NovaSeq 6000. TCRdb trimmed the raw reads at Q25, called clones with MiXCR and kept productive beta chains. When rows share a CDR3 protein, they turn into one entry using the most common DNA and genes. Across this sample there are roughly 99,000 distinct CDR3 sequences, with roughly 5.8% seen only once. About 41% of the sample is taken by the ten largest. The starting material was CD8+ T cells sorted from PBMCs, obtained 10 days after the yellow fever booster vaccination. The receptors stem from a man aged 18 to 29 who received the YFV17D yellow fever vaccine.

This clonotype was detected a few times. The chain has TRBV25-1 and TRBJ1-5; 9 nucleotides align to TRBD1. The V gene end was trimmed by 8 bases and the J gene end by 7 bases; junction bases not matched to a gene: 6. The V gene's germline CDR1 is MGHDK and CDR2 SYGVNS. The CDR3 spans 13 residues. The CDR3 loop is CASSQGAGQPQHF. CDR3 nucleotides: TGTGCCAGCTCACAGGGGGCGGGGCAGCCCCAGCATTTT.

The J gene is TRBJ1-5, the V gene TRBV3-1, with 9 positions matching TRBD1. The J segment lost 5 bases and the V segment lost 4 bases, leaving 3 bases of the junction unmatched. Germline CDR1 and CDR2: LGHDT and YNNKEL (reference sequence). The CDR3 is 14 residues long. Here the CDR3 DNA reads TGTGCCAGCAGCCTCTACAGGGGGCATCAGCCCCAGCATTTT. Protein: CASSLYRGHQPQHF.

This clonotype has a handful of counts. J is TRBJ1-6 and V is TRBV18; 10 bases map to TRBD1. This CDR3 has 16 amino acids. Germline values: CDR1 KGHSH, CDR2 LQKENI. With V trimmed by 2 bases and J by 9 bases, 7 bases remained unmatched. The CDR3 nucleotides are TGTGCCAGCTCACCATCTGACAGGGGGCTTACTTCACCCCTCCACTTT. Translating it yields CASSPSDRGLTSPLHF.

The genes are TRBV6-2 or TRBV6-3 and TRBJ1-1; D is unresolved. The length of the CDR3 is 13 residues. CDR1 and CDR2 (germline): MNHEY, SVGEGT. Trimming stripped 0 bases from V and 5 bases from J, with 7 bases between. CDR3 nucleotide sequence: TGTGCCAGCAGTTACTCAGGGATTACTGAAGCTTTCTTT. Its protein product is CASSYSGITEAFF.

This clonotype was seen ten or more times. The genes are TRBV27 and TRBJ2-1, with 13 bases that match TRBD2. The trim removed 9 bases at V and 14 bases at J, leaving 10 bases unmatched. This CDR3 has 13 amino acids. CDR1 is MNHEY, CDR2 SMNVEV, per germline (reference sequence). The CDR3 DNA reads TGTGCCAGTACTAGGACTAGCGGGGGTCAGGAGTTCTTC. Protein: CASTRTSGGQEFF.